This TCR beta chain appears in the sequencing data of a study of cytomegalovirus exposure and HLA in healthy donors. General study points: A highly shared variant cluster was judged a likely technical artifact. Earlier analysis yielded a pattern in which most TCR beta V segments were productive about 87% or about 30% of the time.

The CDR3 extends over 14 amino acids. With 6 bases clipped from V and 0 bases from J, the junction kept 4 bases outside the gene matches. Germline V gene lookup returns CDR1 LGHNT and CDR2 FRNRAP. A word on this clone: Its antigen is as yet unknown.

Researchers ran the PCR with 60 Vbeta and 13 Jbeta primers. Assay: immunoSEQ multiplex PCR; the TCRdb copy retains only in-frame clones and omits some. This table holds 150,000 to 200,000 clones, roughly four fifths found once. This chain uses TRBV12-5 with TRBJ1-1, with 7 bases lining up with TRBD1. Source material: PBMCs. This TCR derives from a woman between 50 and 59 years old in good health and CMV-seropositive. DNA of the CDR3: TGTGCTAGTGGGACGACAGGGCTGAACACTGAAGCTTTCTTT. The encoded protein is CASGTTGLNTEAFF.